These T cell receptor beta chains were read from a single sample in a study of blood T cell repertoires in COVID-19. Here immunoSEQ multiplex PCR was the method, and the copy in TCRdb shows in-frame clones only, minus some. The sample has fewer than 20,000 clones; about four fifths are singletons. The sample consisted of peripheral blood. The source of these receptors is an older man with active COVID-19. The CDR3 runs from the conserved cysteine through the conserved F or W. Each record gives: D gene, clone size, J gene, V gene, CDR3 protein, CDR3 DNA. The D gene is left open where the match is weak. Part of the rows lack a size; the others show once, few, many or a class for expanded clones.

D gene: -
clone size: -
J gene: TRBJ1-3
V gene: TRBV27
CDR3 protein: CASSLTGFGNTIYF
CDR3 DNA: TGTGCCAGCAGCTTAACAGGGTTTGGAAACACCATATATTTT

D gene: TRBD2
clone size: -
J gene: TRBJ2-1
V gene: TRBV9
CDR3 protein: CASSVGLAGENEQFF
CDR3 DNA: TGTGCCAGCAGCGTAGGTCTAGCGGGGGAAAATGAGCAGTTCTTC

D gene: TRBD2
clone size: -
J gene: TRBJ2-2
V gene: TRBV4-1
CDR3 protein: CASSTSGRNTGELFF
CDR3 DNA: TGCGCCAGCAGCACGAGCGGGAGGAACACCGGGGAGCTGTTTTTT

D gene: TRBD1
clone size: -
J gene: TRBJ2-5
V gene: TRBV3-1/TRBV3-2
CDR3 protein: CASSAGQGSETQYF
CDR3 DNA: TGTGCCAGCAGCGCGGGACAGGGATCGGAGACCCAGTACTTC

D gene: -
clone size: few
J gene: TRBJ1-2
V gene: TRBV28
CDR3 protein: CASSLGTTNYGYTF
CDR3 DNA: TGTGCCAGCAGTTTGGGGACAACTAACTATGGCTACACCTTC

D gene: TRBD2
clone size: -
J gene: TRBJ2-4
V gene: TRBV5-4
CDR3 protein: CASSRLGTSGALAKNIQYF
CDR3 DNA: TGTGCCAGCAGCCGCCTCGGGACTAGCGGGGCGCTAGCCAAAAACATTCAGTACTTC

D gene: -
clone size: -
J gene: TRBJ1-1
V gene: TRBV3-1/TRBV3-2
CDR3 protein: CASSRLGVNTEAFF
CDR3 DNA: TGTGCCAGCAGCCGCTTAGGAGTGAACACTGAAGCTTTCTTT

D gene: TRBD1
clone size: -
J gene: TRBJ2-5
V gene: TRBV6-1
CDR3 protein: CASSDGQGSLETQYF
CDR3 DNA: TGTGCCAGCAGTGACGGACAGGGCAGTTTAGAGACCCAGTACTTC

D gene: TRBD2
clone size: -
J gene: TRBJ2-7
V gene: TRBV28
CDR3 protein: CASSLFSGRATRAPYEQYF
CDR3 DNA: TGTGCCAGCAGCCTTTTTAGCGGGAGGGCCACCCGAGCACCCTACGAGCAGTACTTC

D gene: TRBD2
clone size: -
J gene: TRBJ2-1
V gene: TRBV6-5
CDR3 protein: CASRVGGGSYNEQFF
CDR3 DNA: TGTGCCAGCAGAGTTGGCGGGGGTTCCTACAATGAGCAGTTCTTC

D gene: TRBD2
clone size: -
J gene: TRBJ2-3
V gene: TRBV4-2
CDR3 protein: CASSQARGVGQISGRATDTQYF
CDR3 DNA: TGTGCCAGCAGTCAAGCCCGCGGGGTTGGACAGATTAGCGGGAGGGCCACAGATACGCAGTATTTT

D gene: -
clone size: -
J gene: TRBJ2-5
V gene: TRBV28
CDR3 protein: CASSLGLQETQYF
CDR3 DNA: TGTGCCAGCAGTTTAGGACTACAAGAGACCCAGTACTTC

D gene: TRBD1
clone size: -
J gene: TRBJ2-1
V gene: TRBV6-1
CDR3 protein: CASSERTGVFNEQFF
CDR3 DNA: TGTGCCAGCAGTGAGAGGACAGGGGTGTTCAATGAGCAGTTCTTC

D gene: TRBD2
clone size: -
J gene: TRBJ2-1
V gene: TRBV28
CDR3 protein: CASSSSGGSSYNEQFF
CDR3 DNA: TGTGCCAGCAGCTCTTCCGGGGGGAGCTCCTACAATGAGCAGTTCTTC

D gene: -
clone size: -
J gene: TRBJ2-1
V gene: TRBV5-1
CDR3 protein: CASSLDSATNEQFF
CDR3 DNA: TGCGCCAGCAGCTTGGATTCGGCGACAAATGAGCAGTTCTTC

D gene: TRBD1
clone size: few
J gene: TRBJ2-1
V gene: TRBV19
CDR3 protein: CASSGTGGSNEQFF
CDR3 DNA: TGTGCCAGTAGTGGGACAGGGGGTAGTAATGAGCAGTTCTTC

D gene: TRBD2
clone size: -
J gene: TRBJ2-7
V gene: TRBV4-1
CDR3 protein: CASSTTSGTSAYEQYF
CDR3 DNA: TGCGCCAGCAGTACCACTTCCGGGACTAGTGCCTACGAGCAGTACTTC

D gene: -
clone size: -
J gene: TRBJ2-7
V gene: TRBV15
CDR3 protein: CATSSFDSFVGEQYF
CDR3 DNA: TGTGCCACCAGCAGCTTTGACAGTTTTGTCGGCGAGCAGTACTTC

D gene: -
clone size: -
J gene: TRBJ1-1
V gene: TRBV28
CDR3 protein: CASSPPARGTEAFF
CDR3 DNA: TGTGCCAGCAGTCCCCCGGCAAGGGGCACTGAAGCTTTCTTT

D gene: -
clone size: few
J gene: TRBJ1-6
V gene: TRBV15
CDR3 protein: CATSRDGGSPLHF
CDR3 DNA: TGTGCCACCAGCAGAGATGGAGGGTCACCCCTCCACTTT

D gene: -
clone size: -
J gene: TRBJ1-1
V gene: TRBV5-1
CDR3 protein: CASSLEGVPTEAFF
CDR3 DNA: TGCGCCAGCAGCTTGGAGGGGGTCCCCACTGAAGCTTTCTTT

D gene: TRBD2
clone size: -
J gene: TRBJ2-7
V gene: TRBV7-2
CDR3 protein: CASSLVPGGPDEQYF
CDR3 DNA: TGTGCCAGCAGCTTAGTTCCGGGAGGGCCGGACGAGCAGTACTTC

D gene: TRBD2
clone size: -
J gene: TRBJ2-1
V gene: TRBV7-9
CDR3 protein: CASTEGAGGPSGEQFF
CDR3 DNA: TGTGCCAGCACCGAGGGAGCGGGAGGGCCCTCGGGCGAGCAGTTCTTC

D gene: TRBD2
clone size: -
J gene: TRBJ2-5
V gene: TRBV7-2
CDR3 protein: CASSLASGRETQYF
CDR3 DNA: TGTGCCAGCAGCTTAGCTAGCGGGAGGGAGACCCAGTACTTC

D gene: TRBD1
clone size: -
J gene: TRBJ2-1
V gene: TRBV19
CDR3 protein: CASSTRQGWDNEQFF
CDR3 DNA: TGTGCCAGTAGTACCAGACAGGGTTGGGACAATGAGCAGTTCTTC

D gene: TRBD2
clone size: -
J gene: TRBJ2-1
V gene: TRBV18
CDR3 protein: CASSPPLAGGVTNEQFF
CDR3 DNA: TGTGCCAGCTCACCACCGCTAGCGGGAGGCGTAACCAATGAGCAGTTCTTC

D gene: TRBD1
clone size: few
J gene: TRBJ2-3
V gene: TRBV5-8
CDR3 protein: CASSLGTGTTDTQYF
CDR3 DNA: TGTGCCAGCAGCTTGGGGACAGGGACGACAGATACGCAGTATTTT

D gene: TRBD2
clone size: few
J gene: TRBJ2-7
V gene: TRBV11-2
CDR3 protein: CASSLVLAGSYEQYF
CDR3 DNA: TGTGCCAGCAGCTTAGTGCTAGCGGGGTCCTACGAGCAGTACTTC

D gene: TRBD1
clone size: -
J gene: TRBJ2-4
V gene: TRBV10-1
CDR3 protein: CASSGGTGNIQYF
CDR3 DNA: TGCGCCAGCAGTGGGGGGACAGGGAACATTCAGTACTTC

D gene: -
clone size: -
J gene: TRBJ2-5
V gene: TRBV2
CDR3 protein: CASSDRVQETQYF
CDR3 DNA: TGTGCCAGCAGTGACAGGGTTCAAGAGACCCAGTACTTC

D gene: -
clone size: -
J gene: TRBJ2-1
V gene: TRBV25-1
CDR3 protein: CASSGGVVQFF
CDR3 DNA: TGTGCCAGCAGTGGTGGAGTGGTGCAGTTCTTC

D gene: -
clone size: -
J gene: TRBJ1-6
V gene: TRBV27
CDR3 protein: CASRWGQYNSPLHF
CDR3 DNA: TGTGCCAGCCGCTGGGGCCAATATAATTCACCCCTCCACTTT

D gene: TRBD2
clone size: -
J gene: TRBJ2-2
V gene: TRBV27
CDR3 protein: CASSRAGELNTGELFF
CDR3 DNA: TGTGCCAGCAGTAGAGCGGGGGAACTGAACACCGGGGAGCTGTTTTTT

D gene: -
clone size: -
J gene: TRBJ2-7
V gene: TRBV15
CDR3 protein: CATSREGQSYEQYF
CDR3 DNA: TGTGCCACCAGCAGGGAGGGACAGTCCTACGAGCAGTACTTC

D gene: -
clone size: -
J gene: TRBJ2-7
V gene: TRBV10-3
CDR3 protein: CAISESEVAQREEYF
CDR3 DNA: TGTGCCATCAGTGAGTCGGAAGTTGCCCAAAGGGAGGAGTACTTC

D gene: -
clone size: -
J gene: TRBJ2-1
V gene: TRBV7-3
CDR3 protein: CASSRPRDNEQFF
CDR3 DNA: TGTGCCAGCAGCCGACCGAGGGACAATGAGCAGTTCTTC

D gene: TRBD1
clone size: -
J gene: TRBJ1-6
V gene: TRBV7-9
CDR3 protein: CASSRTGPNSPLHF
CDR3 DNA: TGTGCCAGCAGCCGGACAGGGCCTAATTCACCCCTCCACTTT

D gene: TRBD2
clone size: -
J gene: TRBJ2-1
V gene: TRBV24-1
CDR3 protein: CATSDDRTSGNYNEQFF
CDR3 DNA: TGTGCCACCAGTGACGATCGGACTAGCGGGAACTACAATGAGCAGTTCTTC

D gene: TRBD1
clone size: few
J gene: TRBJ1-3
V gene: TRBV4-1
CDR3 protein: CASSQGTGVPGNTIYF
CDR3 DNA: TGCGCCAGCAGCCAAGGGACAGGGGTACCTGGAAACACCATATATTTT

D gene: TRBD2
clone size: -
J gene: TRBJ2-3
V gene: TRBV7-2
CDR3 protein: CASSTRLAGATDTQYF
CDR3 DNA: TGTGCCAGCAGCACCAGACTAGCGGGAGCCACAGATACGCAGTATTTT

D gene: -
clone size: -
J gene: TRBJ2-7
V gene: TRBV4-1
CDR3 protein: CASSRPRGDEQYF
CDR3 DNA: TGCGCCAGCAGCCGCCCCCGGGGAGACGAGCAGTACTTC

D gene: TRBD2
clone size: -
J gene: TRBJ2-2
V gene: TRBV10-3
CDR3 protein: CASRASGNTGELFF
CDR3 DNA: TGTGCCTCGAGGGCTAGCGGAAACACCGGGGAGCTGTTTTTT